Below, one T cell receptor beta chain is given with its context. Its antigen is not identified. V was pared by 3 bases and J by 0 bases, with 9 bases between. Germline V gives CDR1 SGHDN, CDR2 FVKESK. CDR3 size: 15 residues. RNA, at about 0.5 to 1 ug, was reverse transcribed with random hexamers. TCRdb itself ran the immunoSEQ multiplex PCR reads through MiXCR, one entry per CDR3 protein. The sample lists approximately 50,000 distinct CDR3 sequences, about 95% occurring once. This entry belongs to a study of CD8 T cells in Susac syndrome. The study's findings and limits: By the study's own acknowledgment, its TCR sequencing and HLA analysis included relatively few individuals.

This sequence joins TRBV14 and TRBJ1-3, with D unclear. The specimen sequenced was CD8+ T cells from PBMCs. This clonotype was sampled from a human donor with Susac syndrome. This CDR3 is CASSQPGPSGNTIYF. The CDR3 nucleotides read TGTGCCAGCAGCCAGCCCGGTCCCTCTGGAAACACCATATATTTT.